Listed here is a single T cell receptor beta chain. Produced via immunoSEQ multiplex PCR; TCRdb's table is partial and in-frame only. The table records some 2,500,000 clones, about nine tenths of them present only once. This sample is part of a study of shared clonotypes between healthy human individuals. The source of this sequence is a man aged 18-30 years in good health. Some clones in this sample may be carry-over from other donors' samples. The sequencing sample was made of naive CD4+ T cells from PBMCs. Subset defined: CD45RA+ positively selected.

CDR3 amino acids: CASSLLVRVAENYNEQFF. The DNA of the CDR3 is TGTGCCAGCAGTCTCTTGGTTCGTGTCGCGGAGAATTACAATGAGCAGTTCTTC. The V gene is TRBV28, the J gene TRBJ2-1; no reliable D call. This CDR3 spans 18 amino acids. V was shortened by 5 bases and J by 4 bases, with 24 bases between the two germline ends. Germline assignment: CDR1 MDHEN and CDR2 SYDVKM.